This TCR beta chain was sequenced in a study of prognosis after radiotherapy for stage I lung cancer (dated by TCRdb to about 2021). Broadly, across the study: Between April 2018 and 2019, roughly 20 patients with stage I NSCLC were enrolled in Nanjing, China. SBRT was given in 3 to 5 fractions with a biologically effective dose of at least 100 Gy, using image-guided IMRT or VMAT. Every patient was regarded as medically inoperable, because of comorbidities in some 12 cases and refusal of surgery in 6 or 7 cases. On tumor histology, 11 to 13 patients had adenocarcinoma and about seven had squamous cell carcinoma. Stage I lung tumors that were newly diagnosed and primary were found in 15 or so patients, while about five patients had oligometastatic NSCLC after surgical resection of the primary tumor. A total of about 38 blood samples from 19 patients were sequenced, with one sample obtained before and one obtained after SBRT for each patient. About 20% of the 19 patients developed distant metastases after SBRT, at a median of around seven months; the other 15 showed no significant progression. No patient received concurrent therapy alongside SBRT. The cohort included 10 to 15 men and about 6 women, with a median age of approximately 74 years and a range of about 53 to 95 years. Peripheral blood TCR beta repertoires were profiled in stage I NSCLC patients before and after stereotactic body radiotherapy, and the study then linked these repertoires to distant failure.

Concerning this clonotype itself: Its antigen remains unidentified. Base-call qualities are not available, and no considerably larger clone is one nucleotide away.

No patient had a history of other malignancies or prior chemotherapy or radiotherapy, and all had node-negative disease on CT and PET/CT. At each of two time points, roughly 6.5 milliliters of peripheral venous blood were collected in EDTA tubes. Ficoll-Paque Plus density-gradient centrifugation was used to isolate PBMCs. Samples were stored at -80°C immediately after collection until analysis. Two rounds of multiplex PCR on genomic DNA were used to amplify the TCR beta CDR3 region. In the first PCR round, primers specific to each TRBV and TRBJ gene were used, and the primer sequences were filed in Chinese patent CN105087789A. Universal primers were used in the second round of PCR. The Roche High Pure PCR Template Preparation Kit was used to extract genomic DNA from the frozen PBMCs. An Illumina HiSeq 3000 was used to sequence the libraries paired-end with 151 bp reads. Turning to the authors' computational methods: CutAdapt was used to discard raw reads that did not contain the multiplex PCR primer sequences. PEAR was used to merge high-quality paired reads into contigs. By alignment to reference sequences, MiXCR assigned TRB V, D and J gene segments to each contig. CDR3 sequences were clustered by base quality and sequence similarity to remove sequencing errors. Diversity was calculated as Shannon entropy divided by the natural log of the number of productive TCR sequences. Clonality was defined as one minus Shannon entropy divided by the natural log of the number of unique clonotypes. Using the Youden index from ROC curves, the researchers picked the repertoire-metric cut-offs for progression-free survival, and all analyses were carried out in R 3.5.3. TCRdb ran its own pipeline on the public reads, namely fastp trimming at Q25 and MiXCR clone calling, and kept in-frame beta chains. All rows with the same CDR3 protein become a single entry with the most common DNA and genes. The V and J calls shown here were made by TCRdb, not taken from the authors' results. This sample has fewer than 25,000 distinct CDR3 sequences in its table, and 35% to 50% of those were observed once. The ten biggest clones cover roughly 60% of the sample.

The study at large found these results: No adjustment for multiple comparisons was applied to any of the reported P values. Limitations of the study included a small cohort and short follow-up, and the study findings need independent validation. Whether the expanded TCR clones were tumor-specific was not determined. Post-SBRT Shannon entropy and its change from baseline were lower in patients who developed distant metastases; baseline Shannon entropy was not associated with metastases. Differences by metastasis status were reportedly seen in TRBV and TRBJ usage frequencies, involving two V genes at baseline and, after SBRT, roughly ten V genes and two J genes. Unique TCR clone counts fell after SBRT (median approximately 9,900 before versus about 7,400 after; Wilcoxon paired P=0.011).

This specimen consisted of PBMCs, obtained before or after stereotactic body radiation therapy (not recorded which). The receptor comes from a donor older than 45 with non-small cell lung cancer.

The DNA sequence reads TGTGCCAGCAGTAACGGACTCCTCGGACTGGAGCAGTACTTC. It encodes CASSNGLLGLEQYF. This chain is built from TRBV6-1 and TRBJ2-7, and perhaps TRBD2 as D gene, on 5 matching bases. Looking up the germline V gene yields CDR1 MNHNS and CDR2 SASEGT. The CDR3 starts with the cysteine, ends with the phenylalanine, and has 14 residues. CDR3 DNA only is kept here, 42 bases in frame from base 1. V was cut back by 5 bases and J by 7 bases, leaving a gap of 18 bases between them.